Below, one T cell receptor beta chain is given with its context. Its antigen remains unknown. After removal of 2 bases from V and 3 bases from J, the junction contained 3 bases not matched to a gene. This CDR3 contains 16 residues. Germline assignment: CDR1 MNHEY and CDR2 SVGAGI. The data belong to a study of response to subunit inactivated influenza vaccine. TCRdb reprocessed the RT-PCR reads via MiXCR and lists one record per CDR3 protein. Of around 850,000 distinct CDR3 sequences in the sample, about a fifth were seen once. General study results and limits: Authors suggested that a seasonal influenza vaccination recruits few new T cells each time.

V usage is TRBV6-5 and J usage is TRBJ2-1, with 11 bases fitting TRBD2. The sequencing used PBMCs from blood, collected 5 to 6 days after vaccination. This TCR came from a man in his forties or fifties who received an inactivated influenza vaccine. The CDR3 region is CASSYDTSGGYNEQFF. In nucleotides, the CDR3 is TGTGCCAGCAGTTACGATACTAGCGGGGGCTACAATGAGCAGTTCTTC.